One sample yielded the 10 T cell receptor beta chains listed below, sequenced in a study of identical twins. TCRdb used MiXCR to reprocess the 5' RACE reads, holding one entry per CDR3 protein. Here the sample spans 1,800,000 or so distinct CDR3 sequences, about 32% being singletons. The specimen was cord blood. All receptors derive from a newborn girl in good health.

This CDR3 is CSALEASGTDTQYF. In DNA, the CDR3 is TGCAGTGCGTTGGAGGCTAGCGGCACAGATACGCAGTATTTT. The chain is built from TRBV20-1 and TRBJ2-3, with D possibly TRBD2 on 6 matching bases. Germline V gives CDR1 DFQATT, CDR2 SNEGSKA (reference sequence). V was shortened by 6 bases and J by 1 base, with 14 bases between the two germline ends. The CDR3 extends over 14 amino acids.

The chain carries TRBV20-1 and TRBJ1-1; perhaps TRBD1 as D (6 bases). V dropped 5 bases and J dropped 2 bases, with 15 bases sitting between them. The CDR3 runs to 14 residues. The germline V gene encodes CDR1 DFQATT and CDR2 SNEGSKA (reference sequence). The CDR3 reads CSASSGTLNTEAFF. CDR3 sequence (DNA): TGCAGTGCTTCCTCCGGGACACTTAACACTGAAGCTTTCTTT.

This clonotype has a handful of counts. The gene calls are TRBV29-1 and TRBJ1-2, with a weak D call TRBD1 (6 bases). V was shortened by 0 bases and J by 5 bases, with 10 bases between the two germline ends. Germline CDR1 SQVTM, CDR2 ANQGSEA. This CDR3 region has 13 residues. DNA for the CDR3: TGCAGCGTTGAAGATCTCAGGGGTTATGGCTACACCTTC. This encodes CSVEDLRGYGYTF. The variable domain in full, with the rest retrieved from reference TRBV29-1 and TRBJ1-2, is SAVISQKPSRDICQRGTSLTIQCQVDSQVTMMFWYRQQPGQSLTLIATANQGSEATYESGFVIDKFPISRPNLTFSTLTVSNMSPEDSSIYLCSVEDLRGYGYTFGSGTRLTVV.

V gene TRBV20-1 combines with J gene TRBJ2-3, with a weak D call TRBD2 (6 bases). The CDR3 totals 14 residues. Trimming took 5 bases from V and 0 from J, leaving 12 bases between them. Looked up from germline, CDR1 is DFQATT and CDR2 is SNEGSKA (reference sequence). CDR3 nucleotide sequence: TGCAGTGCTCTACTAGCCGCTAGCACAGATACGCAGTATTTT. This gives the protein CSALLAASTDTQYF.

This clonotype appeared a few times. This rearrangement joins TRBV27 to TRBJ2-1; D may be TRBD2 (5 bases). This CDR3 is built from 18 residues. Germline CDR1 is MNHEY and CDR2 is SMNVEV (reference sequence). Trimming cost V 3 bases and J 0 bases, with 18 bases left between them. The CDR3 is CASSLFASGSLSYNEQFF. The CDR3 DNA sequence: TGTGCCAGCAGTTTGTTTGCTAGTGGGAGTCTCTCCTACAATGAGCAGTTCTTC.

This chain uses TRBV10-3 with TRBJ1-3, with TRBD1 identical over 7 bases. The V gene's germline CDR1 is ENHRY and CDR2 SYGVKD. V lost 6 bases and J lost 4; bases outside the gene matches: 3. This CDR3 contains 13 residues. Here the CDR3 DNA reads TGTGCCATCAGCACAGGGGCAGGAAACACCATATATTTT. This gives the protein CAISTGAGNTIYF.

This clonotype was counted between two and nine times. The V and J genes are TRBV20-1 and TRBJ2-7; 7 bases are a match to TRBD1. In germline, CDR1 is DFQATT, CDR2 SNEGSKA (reference sequence). CDR3 length: 13 residues. V was clipped by 2 bases and J by 4 bases; unmatched bases: 5. CDR3: CSARQGVSYEQYF. The CDR3 DNA reads as TGCAGTGCTAGACAGGGGGTTTCTTACGAGCAGTACTTC.

The genes are TRBV2 and TRBJ2-1, with 12 bases aligning to TRBD2. The CDR3 loop spans 14 amino acids. CDR1 is SNHLY and CDR2 is FYNNEI in the germline V gene. CDR3 sequence (DNA): TGTACCACCCAACTAGCGGGGGGATACAATGAGCAGTTCTTC. Translated, it gives CTTQLAGGYNEQFF.

The chain combines TRBV6-1 with TRBJ1-5, with D unclear. Germline lookup yields CDR1 MNHNS and CDR2 SASEGT. V lost 1 base to trimming and J lost 0 bases, with 7 bases between them. This CDR3 spans 15 amino acids. This CDR3 reads CASSEGRNSNQPQHF. Here the CDR3 DNA reads TGTGCCAGCAGTGAAGGGAGAAATAGCAATCAGCCCCAGCATTTT.

V usage is TRBV11-2 and J usage is TRBJ1-6, with D perhaps TRBD1 (6 bases). The V and J ends lost 3 bases and 0 bases respectively, with 24 bases between them. The CDR3 is made up of 21 amino acids. Germline-derived CDR1 and CDR2 are SGHAT and FQNNGV. The CDR3 here is CASSFGVRTGTLSSYNSPLHF. Written as DNA, the CDR3 is TGTGCCAGCAGCTTTGGGGTACGAACCGGGACACTTAGCTCCTATAATTCACCCCTCCACTTT.